This TCR beta chain is drawn from a study of cytomegalovirus exposure and HLA in healthy donors. PCR amplification relied on 60 Vbeta primers (plus 13 Jbeta primers). Data came from immunoSEQ multiplex PCR; TCRdb stores just in-frame clones and leaves some out. The sample contains around 200,000 clones, 80% of which appear only once. V shed 4 bases, J shed 2 bases, and the junction held 4 bases outside the gene matches. Germline V lookup: CDR1 SGHAT, CDR2 FQNNGV. The CDR3 consists of 14 residues. The J gene is TRBJ2-7, the V gene TRBV11-2; 8 bases line up with TRBD1. Sequenced: PBMCs. The sequence derives from a boy under 18 in good health and CMV-seronegative. The CDR3 sequence is CASSSGTGPYEQYF. As DNA, the CDR3 is TGTGCCAGCAGCTCCGGGACAGGACCCTACGAGCAGTACTTC.